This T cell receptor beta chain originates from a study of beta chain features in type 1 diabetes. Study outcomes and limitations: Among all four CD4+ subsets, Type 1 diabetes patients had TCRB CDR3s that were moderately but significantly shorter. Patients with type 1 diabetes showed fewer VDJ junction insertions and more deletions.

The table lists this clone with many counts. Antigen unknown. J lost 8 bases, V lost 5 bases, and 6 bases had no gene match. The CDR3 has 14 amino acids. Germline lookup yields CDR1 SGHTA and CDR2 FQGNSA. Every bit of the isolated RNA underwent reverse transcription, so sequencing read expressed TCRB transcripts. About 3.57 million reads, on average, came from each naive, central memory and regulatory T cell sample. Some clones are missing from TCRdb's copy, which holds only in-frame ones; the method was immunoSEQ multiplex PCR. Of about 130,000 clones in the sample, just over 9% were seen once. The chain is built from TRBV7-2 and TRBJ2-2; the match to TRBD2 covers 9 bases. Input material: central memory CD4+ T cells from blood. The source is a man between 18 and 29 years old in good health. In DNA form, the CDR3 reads TGTGCCAGCAGCGAGATAGCGGGGGCTGGGGAGCTGTTTTTT. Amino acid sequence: CASSEIAGAGELFF.